Only a few counts were recorded for the clone carrying this T cell receptor (beta chain). Its cognate antigen is unknown. The data belong to a study of identical twins. Study conclusions and caveats: Twin pairs' shared out-of-frame alpha sequences were enriched in low generation probability.

The V gene's germline CDR1 is DFQATT and CDR2 SNEGSKA (reference sequence). V gave up 3 bases and J gave up 4 bases, with 16 bases separating them. The CDR3 spans 14 residues. TCRdb called the 5' RACE reads again in MiXCR, with one record for every CDR3 protein. The data show some 730,000 distinct CDR3 sequences, roughly 18% seen once. A further study also used this sample, focusing on T cells expressing NK-cell markers.

The rearrangement joins TRBV20-1 to TRBJ2-7; TRBD1 or TRBD2 may be the D gene (5 bases each). The TCR sequence derives from a woman aged 18 to 35 in good health. The specimen sequenced was PBMCs. CDR3 in DNA: TGCAGTGCTAGCCGGGGTGGGGCTGGGTACGAGCAGTACTTC. This codes for CSASRGGAGYEQYF.